This TCR beta chain appears in the sequencing data of a study of CD8 T cells in Susac syndrome. TCR beta sequencing was performed on blood CD8+ and CD4+ T cells. Negative isolation yielded CD4+ and CD8+ T cells, and FACS enriched TEMRA cells. Germline-derived CDR1 and CDR2 are MNHNS and SASEGT. This CDR3 spans 14 amino acids. V shed 0 bases and J shed 9 bases, with 12 bases lying between them. An amount of RNA that ranged from 0.5 to 1 ug was reverse transcribed with random hexamers. Each CDR3 protein is one row after TCRdb ran MiXCR on the immunoSEQ multiplex PCR reads. The table shows 74,000 or so distinct CDR3 sequences, with 85% to 95% occurring only once.

Sequenced sample: CD4+ T cells from PBMCs. The chain uses TRBV6-1 and TRBJ2-1; no definite D call. The source of this sequence is a human donor with Susac syndrome. The CDR3 region is CASSEALRYSEQFF. In DNA form, the CDR3 reads TGTGCCAGCAGTGAAGCGCTTCGCTATAGTGAGCAGTTCTTC.